The next 4 T cell receptor beta chains were all read from a single sample in a study of T cell repertoires in MIS-A myocarditis. TCRdb's copy holds only in-frame clones and misses some; the assay was immunoSEQ multiplex PCR. The table has 6,500 to 7,500 clones, around 73% seen once. Sequencing used right inferior lung lobe tissue obtained at autopsy. Receptors originate from a man between 18 and 29 years old with fulminant myocarditis from multisystem inflammatory syndrome in adults (MIS-A) after COVID-19.

In this sample, this clone turned up a few times. The chain joins TRBV4-2 to TRBJ1-6, with 11 bases lining up with TRBD1. Germline values: CDR1 LGHNA, CDR2 YNFKEQ. V trimming: 0 bases; J trimming: 9 bases; junction bases outside the gene matches: 4. The CDR3 totals 16 residues. The CDR3 DNA follows: TGTGCCAGCAGCCAAGAAAGGGACAGGGGGATTTCACCCCTCCACTTT. Translating it yields CASSQERDRGISPLHF.

The gene calls are TRBV6-5 and TRBJ1-3; TRBD1 is a possible D gene (5 bases). The CDR3 is made up of 14 amino acids. CDR1 is MNHEY and CDR2 is SVGAGI in the germline V gene. V lost 0 bases and J 3 bases, leaving 6 bases between the germline ends. The DNA of the CDR3 is TGTGCCAGCAGTTACTCAGGGGTTGGAAACACCATATATTTT. Its protein product is CASSYSGVGNTIYF.

The chain combines TRBV24-1 with TRBJ1-4, with D hard to call. From germline, CDR1 is KGHDR and CDR2 SFDVKD. The CDR3 is 11 amino acids. The ends were cut back, 3 bases at V and 5 bases at J, with 0 bases in the middle. Here the CDR3 DNA reads TGTGCCACCAGTGATAATGAAAAACTGTTTTTT. Residues: CATSDNEKLFF.

The rearrangement links TRBV10-3 to TRBJ2-7, with D uncertain. Germline CDR1 and CDR2: ENHRY and SYGVKD. There are 13 residues in the CDR3. Between the trimmed V and J ends, which lost 3 bases and 7 bases, there was a span of 13 bases. The CDR3 is CAISDLTSWEQYF. Here the CDR3 DNA reads TGTGCCATCAGTGATCTAACATCGTGGGAGCAGTACTTC.